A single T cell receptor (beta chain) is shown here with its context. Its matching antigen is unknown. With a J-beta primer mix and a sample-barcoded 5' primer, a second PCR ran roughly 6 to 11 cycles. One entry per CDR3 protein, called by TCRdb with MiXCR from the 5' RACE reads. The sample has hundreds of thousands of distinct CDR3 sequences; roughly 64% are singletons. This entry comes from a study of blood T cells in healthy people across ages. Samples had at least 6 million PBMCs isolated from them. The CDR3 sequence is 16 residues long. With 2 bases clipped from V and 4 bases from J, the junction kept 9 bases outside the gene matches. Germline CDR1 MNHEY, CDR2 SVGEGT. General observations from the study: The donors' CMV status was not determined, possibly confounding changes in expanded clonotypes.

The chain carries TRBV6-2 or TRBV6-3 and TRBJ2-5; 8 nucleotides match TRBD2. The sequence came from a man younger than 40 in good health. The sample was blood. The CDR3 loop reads CASSYGFAGGGETQYF. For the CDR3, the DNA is TGTGCCAGCAGTTACGGGTTCGCGGGAGGAGGAGAGACCCAGTACTTC.